This T cell receptor (beta chain) was sequenced for a study of blood T cell repertoires in COVID-19. Study context: Whether acute or convalescent, the COVID-19 samples came from the United States, Italy and Spain.

The data were produced by immunoSEQ multiplex PCR, yet TCRdb's version contains in-frame clones alone and is incomplete. This sample has about 240,000 clones, with approximately 80% found just once. This CDR3 comprises 15 residues. Per germline, CDR1 MNHEY and CDR2 SMNVEV (reference sequence). Losses at the gene ends were 6 bases for V and 6 bases for J; bases not matched to a gene: 12. The rearrangement uses TRBV27 and TRBJ2-7, with 9 bases identical to TRBD1. The specimen was peripheral blood. The clonotype was recovered from a woman over 75 with acute or convalescent COVID-19. The CDR3 protein is CASSVLRDRVFEQYF. The CDR3 DNA sequence: TGTGCCAGCAGCGTACTCCGGGACAGGGTATTCGAGCAGTACTTC.